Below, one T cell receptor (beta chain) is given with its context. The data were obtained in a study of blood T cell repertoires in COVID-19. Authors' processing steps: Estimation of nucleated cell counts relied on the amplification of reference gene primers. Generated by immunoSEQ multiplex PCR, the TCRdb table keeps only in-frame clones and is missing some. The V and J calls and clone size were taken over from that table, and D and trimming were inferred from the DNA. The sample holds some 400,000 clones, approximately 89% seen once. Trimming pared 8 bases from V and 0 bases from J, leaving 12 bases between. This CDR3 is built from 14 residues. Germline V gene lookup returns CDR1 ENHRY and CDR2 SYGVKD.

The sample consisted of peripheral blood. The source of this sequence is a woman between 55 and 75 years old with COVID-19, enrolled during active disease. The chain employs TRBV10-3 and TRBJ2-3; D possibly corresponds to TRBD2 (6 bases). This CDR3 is CAIGGGVSTDTQYF. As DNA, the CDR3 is TGTGCCATCGGTGGCGGGGTTAGCACAGATACGCAGTATTTT.